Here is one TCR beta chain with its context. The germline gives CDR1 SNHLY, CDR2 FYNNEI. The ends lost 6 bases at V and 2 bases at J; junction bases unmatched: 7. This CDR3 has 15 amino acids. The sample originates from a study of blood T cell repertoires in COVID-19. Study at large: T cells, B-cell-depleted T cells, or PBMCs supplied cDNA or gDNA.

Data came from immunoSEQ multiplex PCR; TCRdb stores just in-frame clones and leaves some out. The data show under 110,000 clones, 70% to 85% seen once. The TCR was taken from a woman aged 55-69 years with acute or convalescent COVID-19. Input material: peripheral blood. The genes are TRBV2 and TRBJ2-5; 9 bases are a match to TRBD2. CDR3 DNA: TGTGCCAGCAGGGCCGTAGCGGGGGAACAAGAGACCCAGTACTTC. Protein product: CASRAVAGEQETQYF.